The 11 T cell receptor beta chains presented below share a single source sample, sequenced in a study of T cells in Graves' hyperthyroidism and ophthalmopathy. TCR beta CDR3 regions were amplified from RNA. The study used the HTBI primer set for a first-round RT-PCR of the TCR CDR3. MiXCR, applied by TCRdb to the multiplex PCR reads, yields one record per CDR3 protein. The profile covers about 740,000 distinct CDR3 sequences, with 12% to 15% appearing a single time and more than 8.5% taken by the ten largest. The material sequenced was blood. These receptors all come from a woman aged 18-29 years with Graves' hyperthyroidism.

This clonotype occurred many times. The chain has TRBV11-2 and TRBJ2-2; 16 positions match TRBD2. Germline V gene sequence: CDR1 SGHAT, CDR2 FQNNGV. J lost 4 bases, V lost 5 bases, and 22 bases had no gene match. The CDR3 consists of 23 residues. CDR3 DNA sequence: TGTGCCAGCAGCCTAGGGTCCCTCAGTGGGGGACTAGCGGGAGGGCATGGCACCGGGGAGCTGTTTTTT. Residues: CASSLGSLSGGLAGGHGTGELFF.

This clonotype was seen only a few times. V is TRBV12-3 or TRBV12-4 and J is TRBJ1-1; D ambiguous. This CDR3 is built from 14 residues. Trimming removed 4 bases from V and 6 bases from J, with 15 bases in between. The CDR3 DNA sequence: TGTGCCAGCAGTTGGGGTAGCGGGGTTTCTGAAGCTTTCTTT. It codes for CASSWGSGVSEAFF.

This clonotype has at least ten counts. The rearrangement joins TRBV2 to TRBJ2-1; 9 nucleotides match TRBD2. The germline gives CDR1 SNHLY, CDR2 FYNNEI. The CDR3 totals 15 residues. V was clipped by 6 bases and J by 7 bases; unmatched bases: 10. The CDR3 DNA is TGTGCCAGCAGGGAAATAGCGGGAGAAACAAATGAGCAGTTCTTC. Its protein product is CASREIAGETNEQFF.

There are a few counts of this clonotype. The CDR3 coding sequence is TGTGCCAGCAGCTCACCGGGCAGTGAGCAGTTCTTC. It encodes CASSSPGSEQFF. This rearrangement joins TRBV7-3 to TRBJ2-1; no firm D call. The germline V gene encodes CDR1 SGHTA and CDR2 FQGTGA. Trimming stripped 4 bases from V and 9 bases from J, with 10 bases between. There are 12 residues in the CDR3.

This clonotype has at least ten counts. The chain carries TRBV7-2 and TRBJ2-7; D ambiguous. Trimming removed 4 bases from V and 6 bases from J, with 10 bases in between. CDR1 and CDR2 from the germline V gene are SGHTA and FQGNSA. The CDR3 totals 12 residues. Written as DNA, the CDR3 is TGTGCCAGCAGCTCCCGGTTCGGCGAGCAGTACTTC. Protein product: CASSSRFGEQYF. Using reference TRBV7-2 and TRBJ2-7 for the parts outside the CDR3, the full variable domain is GAGVSQSPSNKVTEKGKDVELRCDPISGHTALYWYRQSLGQGLEFLIYFQGNSAPDKSGLPSDRFSAERTGGSVSTLTIQRTQQEDSAVYLCASSSRFGEQYFGPGTRLTVT.

The sample holds many counts of this clonotype. The chain couples TRBV5-6 to TRBJ2-7; D unclear. Between the trimmed V and J ends, which lost 4 bases and 1 base, there was a span of 9 bases. CDR3 length equals 13 residues. The germline V gene has CDR1 SGHDT and CDR2 YYEEEE. In DNA form, the CDR3 reads TGTGCCAGCAGCCAGATTGCTTCCTACGAGCAGTACTTC. The encoded protein is CASSQIASYEQYF.

J is TRBJ1-5 and V is TRBV20-1; D possibly corresponds to TRBD1 (6 bases). The CDR3 length is 14 residues. CDR1 is DFQATT and CDR2 is SNEGSKA in the germline V gene (reference sequence). V gave up 2 bases and J gave up 6 bases, with 14 bases separating them. The CDR3 loop reads CSARSGGAGQPQHF. As DNA, the CDR3 is TGCAGTGCTAGATCCGGGGGGGCCGGTCAGCCCCAGCATTTT.

This clonotype was counted between two and nine times. The chain is built from TRBV7-2 and TRBJ2-2, with D unresolved. There are 17 residues in the CDR3. The V gene lost 2 bases and the J gene lost 0 bases, with 13 bases spanning the gap. CDR1 is SGHTA, CDR2 FQGNSA, per germline. CDR3: CASSLLQRLSNTGELFF. CDR3 in DNA: TGTGCCAGCAGCTTATTGCAAAGACTTTCGAACACCGGGGAGCTGTTTTTT.

This clonotype was found many times. The gene calls are TRBV28 and TRBJ2-2, with D possibly called TRBD1 or TRBD2 (6 bases each). Between the trimmed V and J ends, which lost 2 bases and 1 base, there was a span of 17 bases. Per germline, CDR1 MDHEN and CDR2 SYDVKM. This CDR3 comprises 18 residues. The CDR3 here is CASSLVVRGAQNTGELFF. In DNA form, the CDR3 reads TGTGCCAGCAGTTTAGTCGTGAGGGGGGCACAGAACACCGGGGAGCTGTTTTTT. Together with reference TRBV28 and TRBJ2-2, the CDR3 gives the full variable domain: DVKVTQSSRYLVKRTGEKVFLECVQDMDHENMFWYRQDPGLGLRLIYFSYDVKMKEKGDIPEGYSVSREKKERFSLILESASTNQTSMYLCASSLVVRGAQNTGELFFGEGSRLTVL.

This clonotype has a count of ten or more. The chain employs TRBV10-1 and TRBJ1-1; D possibly corresponds to TRBD1 (5 bases). The CDR3 consists of 15 residues. Trimming removed 1 base from V and 2 bases from J, with 11 bases in between. Germline V gives CDR1 WNHNN, CDR2 SYGVQD (reference sequence). The CDR3 DNA sequence: TGCGCCAGCAGTGAGTTGAGGGGACCTAACACTGAAGCTTTCTTT. Translating it yields CASSELRGPNTEAFF.

This clonotype was recorded a few times. The chain uses TRBV20-1 and TRBJ2-7, with 8 bases that match TRBD2. Germline V gives CDR1 DFQATT, CDR2 SNEGSKA (reference sequence). The CDR3 is made up of 15 amino acids. With 6 bases clipped from V and 1 base from J, the junction kept 11 bases outside the gene matches. CDR3 bases: TGCAGTGCGCAACGCGTGGTAGCGGGATCCTACGAGCAGTACTTC. Residues: CSAQRVVAGSYEQYF.